The source of this T cell receptor beta chain is a study of blood T cell repertoires in COVID-19 (dated by TCRdb to 2019 to 2021). As for the study more broadly: The collaborator samples originated in the United States, Italy and Spain and spanned the acute and convalescent phases of COVID-19. The repertoires were released in a freely available public database meant as a resource for research on the immune response to SARS-CoV-2. The material from the prospective study consisted of cDNA or gDNA derived from T cells, B-cell-depleted T cells, or PBMCs. The samples were drawn from the first 160 participants of the ongoing ImmuneRACE study and from 1,254 subjects provided by 6 global collaborators. A de-identified subject ID, COVID-19 status, age in years and sex were almost always included in the sample metadata. Where available, HLA class I and class II types were obtained from metadata supplied by the sample provider rather than from assay-based typing. Deeply sampled blood TCRbeta repertoires from subjects exposed to, actively infected with, or recovered from COVID-19 were included in the dataset. Study-level results and caveats: The quantity of clinical and demographic metadata differed by source and by participant and was supplied without curation.

As concerns this clone: Its antigen is currently not known. Base-call qualities are not available, and no considerably larger clone is one nucleotide away.

The collaborating institutions used their own protocols to collect whole blood in K2EDTA tubes. For TCRbeta analysis, collaborators shipped samples as frozen whole blood, isolated PBMCs, or DNA extracted from either of those sample types. TCRbeta CDR3 regions were amplified from genomic DNA by means of the immunoSEQ Assay, a bias-controlled multiplex PCR. On the study's bioinformatics: Nucleated cell counts per sample were estimated from amplification of reference gene primers within the assay. To quantify the absolute abundance of each unique TCRbeta CDR3 rearrangement, sequence reads were collapsed and filtered. For each sample, productive Simpson clonality was calculated as the square root of Simpson's diversity index across productive rearrangements. Here the immuneACCESS table is served through TCRdb, limited to in-frame sequences with V and J called. Missing clones are a known gap in these copies; in checked studies unresolved V genes cover under half, and the rest lacks a known reason. The DNA gave D and trimming, while V, J and clone size come from that table. The sample table holds roughly 170,000 clones, of which 84% were seen once. Clones ranked in the top ten supply about 7% of the sample.

The source material was peripheral blood. This clonotype was obtained from a human donor in a cohort sampled during active COVID-19.

The CDR3 loop reads CASSPRGTAGNTIYF. The DNA sequence reads TGTGCCAGCTCACCACGGGGGACAGCTGGAAACACCATATATTTT. Rearrangement joined TRBV18 to TRBJ1-3; 7 of the junction bases match TRBD1. Taken from the germline V gene, the CDR1 and CDR2 loops are KGHSH and LQKENI. Here V drops 1 base and J drops 2 bases, and the junction holds 2 bases not matched to any gene. The CDR3 runs 15 amino acids, cysteine and phenylalanine included. The DNA shown is the 45-base CDR3, in frame from base 1.